This TCR beta chain was found in a study of T cell changes during pregnancy in multiple sclerosis (dated by TCRdb to the late 2010s). About the full investigation: The study examined how the T cell repertoire changed over the course of pregnancy in women with multiple sclerosis.

The cysteine opens and the phenylalanine closes a CDR3 of 17 amino acids. The entry retains the CDR3 DNA only, 51 bases that are in frame from base 1. Trimming takes 0 bases off V and 11 bases off J; junction bases not matched to a gene: 13. Per the germline V gene (reference sequence), PRHDT is the CDR1 and FYEKMQ is the CDR2. Regarding this clone: No cognate antigen has been identified for it. Per-base quality was not reported, and no clone a single base away is much larger than it.

The method behind the library was the immunoSEQ multiplex PCR assay. Not all clones reach the TCRdb copy of this immuneACCESS table, which keeps in-frame sequences only. Checked studies attribute under half of the gap to unresolved V genes and leave the rest unexplained. For this sample there are about 25,000 clones; 90% appear just once. 9.4% of the sample comes from the top ten. The sample was CD8+ T cells from peripheral blood mononuclear cells, taken in the third trimester of pregnancy. The clonotype was recovered from a female donor in good health, enrolled as a control in a pregnancy study. The chain links TRBV13 with TRBJ1-4, with 9 bases matching TRBD1. This receptor has the CDR3 CASSLGGTGWAREKLFF. The DNA sequence is given as TGTGCCAGCAGCTTAGGCGGGACAGGGTGGGCTCGTGAGAAACTGTTTTTT.